The clone carrying this T cell receptor (beta chain) appeared a few times. No antigen is known for it. The source of the sample is a study of T-cell reconstitution after alpha-beta-depleted transplantation in children. Study-wide results and caveats: Elevated TCRbeta diversity at day 60 was traced, in some patients, to surviving recipient T cells and thymic progenitors. Several hundred expanded graft clones reportedly gave rise to the alpha-beta T cells present about two months after transplant. Newly produced T cells mostly accounted for T-cell counts and diversity one year post-transplant.

Unique molecular identifiers were built into the TCRbeta library. Using its own MiXCR run on the PCR reads, TCRdb lists one record per CDR3 protein. The sample has fewer than 550,000 distinct CDR3 sequences; 10% are singletons. Trimming took off 1 base at V and 13 bases at J, with 16 bases between the two ends. CDR1 and CDR2 from the germline V gene are SGHTA and FQGNSA. There are 13 residues in the CDR3. The chain carries TRBV7-2 and TRBJ1-1, with no clear D. This material consisted of PBMCs, taken before TCRalphabeta/CD19-depleted stem cell transplant. The source of this sequence is a child aged 2-15 years with inherited bone marrow failure, due to receive a stem cell transplant. CDR3 sequence reads: CASSLGVSAVGFF. CDR3 in DNA: TGTGCCAGCAGCTTAGGGGTGTCCGCGGTGGGTTTCTTT.